The 6 T cell receptor beta chains given below trace back to one sample, sequenced in a study of T cells in Graves' hyperthyroidism and ophthalmopathy. Researchers took RNA transcripts and amplified the TCR beta CDR3 regions from them. An initial round of RT-PCR targeting the TCR CDR3 relied on the HTBI primer set. TCRdb called the multiplex PCR reads again in MiXCR, with one record for every CDR3 protein. This sample yields 600,000 or so distinct CDR3 sequences, of which about 16% are seen a single time; 3.5% to 4% belongs to the top ten. Sequencing used blood. These receptors came from a woman in her twenties or thirties with Graves' hyperthyroidism.

The CDR3 protein is CASSQDSRRFGDTGELFF. The CDR3 nucleotides are TGCGCCAGCAGCCAAGATAGCCGCCGATTCGGGGACACCGGGGAGCTGTTTTTT. The chain uses TRBV4-3 and TRBJ2-2; maybe TRBD2 (5 bases). The CDR3 sequence is 18 residues long. Germline V gives CDR1 LGHNA, CDR2 YSLEER. The germline V and J ends were trimmed by 0 bases and 3 bases, with 17 bases remaining between them.

The rearrangement uses TRBV9 and TRBJ2-1, with a tentative D call TRBD2 (6 bases). There are 16 residues in the CDR3. The V end lost 0 bases, the J end lost 1 base, and 11 bases lay between the germline ends. Per germline, CDR1 SGDLS and CDR2 YYNGEE. CDR3 in amino acids: CASSVGPGVSYNEQFF. CDR3 DNA: TGTGCCAGCAGCGTAGGCCCGGGAGTATCCTACAATGAGCAGTTCTTC. Complete variable domain (other parts from reference TRBV9 and TRBJ2-1): DSGVTQTPKHLITATGQRVTLRCSPRSGDLSVYWYQQSLDQGLQFLIQYYNGEERAKGNILERFSAQQFPDLHSELNLSSLELGDSALYFCASSVGPGVSYNEQFFGPGTRLTVL.

This clonotype showed up many times. V is TRBV28 and J is TRBJ1-2; D perhaps matches TRBD1 (6 bases). Per germline, CDR1 MDHEN and CDR2 SYDVKM. Deletions cut 4 bases from V and 5 bases from J, with 20 bases between. The CDR3 is made up of 16 amino acids. CDR3: CASSSPAGRGVYGYTF. The CDR3 bases are TGTGCCAGCAGTTCCCCCGCTGGGAGGGGGGTTTATGGCTACACCTTC.

V usage is TRBV12-3 or TRBV12-4 and J usage is TRBJ1-2, with unresolved D. This CDR3 is 14 amino acids long. The ends were cut back, 1 base at V and 1 base at J, with 7 bases in the middle. CDR3 coding DNA: TGTGCCAGCAGTTTAGGACATATTAACTATGGCTACACCTTC. Residues: CASSLGHINYGYTF.

This clonotype was counted a few times. This sequence joins TRBV3-1 and TRBJ1-4, with 7 bases that match TRBD1. Germline values: CDR1 LGHDT, CDR2 YNNKEL (reference sequence). V lost 0 bases, J lost 11 bases, and 6 bases stayed unmatched. The CDR3 contains 14 residues. CDR3 sequence reads: CASSQEGGRRKLFF. The CDR3 bases are TGTGCCAGCAGCCAAGAAGGGGGCAGGCGCAAACTGTTTTTT.

The V call is TRBV11-2, the J call TRBJ2-7, with D possibly being TRBD1 (6 bases). CDR3 size: 21 residues. Germline loops: CDR1 SGHAT, CDR2 FQNNGV. V was cut by 1 base and J by 3 bases, with 31 bases left in between. DNA of the CDR3: TGTGCCAGCAGCTTAGCGAGGTGGGCAGGGGAACCCCCCACACCAATCTACGAGCAGTACTTC. It translates to CASSLARWAGEPPTPIYEQYF.